The 11 T cell receptor beta chains below come from one sample, sequenced in a study of T cell changes during pregnancy in multiple sclerosis. The protocol was immunoSEQ multiplex PCR, while the TCRdb copy is restricted to in-frame clones and leaves out a portion. The sample has about 53,000 clones; 90% are singletons. Material: CD8+ T cells from peripheral blood mononuclear cells, obtained before pregnancy. Receptors originate from a female donor with multiple sclerosis, enrolled in a pregnancy study.

The chain recombines TRBV4-1 with TRBJ2-5, with TRBD1 identical over 9 bases. Germline trimming cut 2 bases from V and 5 bases from J; bases unmatched to any gene: 9. The CDR3 is 16 residues long. Germline CDR1 and CDR2: MGHRA and YSYEKL. The CDR3 sequence: CASSQKAGQGWETQYF. The CDR3 DNA follows: TGCGCCAGCAGCCAAAAAGCGGGACAGGGATGGGAGACCCAGTACTTC.

V is TRBV6-5 and J is TRBJ2-1; D ambiguous. Germline lookup yields CDR1 MNHEY and CDR2 SVGAGI. The CDR3 extends over 12 amino acids. V lost 6 bases and J 6 bases, leaving 9 bases between the germline ends. CDR3: CASSVAGNEQFF. The CDR3 DNA sequence: TGTGCCAGCAGCGTAGCTGGCAATGAGCAGTTCTTC.

The J gene is TRBJ2-6, the V gene TRBV6-1, with unresolved D. Germline-derived CDR1 and CDR2 are MNHNS and SASEGT. The CDR3 loop spans 14 amino acids. V shed 4 bases and J shed 0 bases, with 4 bases lying between them. The chain's CDR3 is CASSAVSGANVLTF. CDR3 DNA sequence: TGTGCCAGCAGTGCCGTCTCTGGGGCCAACGTCCTGACTTTC.

The V gene is TRBV18, the J gene TRBJ2-7; 7 bases fit TRBD1. The CDR3 is 15 residues long. V lost 3 bases to trimming and J lost 2 bases; unmatched junction nucleotides: 7. In germline, CDR1 is KGHSH, CDR2 LQKENI. As DNA, the CDR3 is TGTGCCAGCTCACCTTACAGGGGCGAAGCCTACGAGCAGTACTTC. Translation: CASSPYRGEAYEQYF.

The chain carries TRBV2 and TRBJ2-3; TRBD2 agrees at 9 bases. CDR1 is SNHLY, CDR2 FYNNEI, per germline. The junction had 7 bases not matched to a gene; V was cut back by 8 bases and J by 1 base. The length of the CDR3 is 15 residues. The CDR3 loop reads CASSMTSGGTDTQYF. The CDR3 region has the DNA TGTGCCAGCTCAATGACTAGCGGTGGCACAGATACGCAGTATTTT.

The gene calls are TRBV27 and TRBJ1-2; 8 nucleotides align to TRBD1. Trimming took 0 bases from V and 6 from J; bases not matched to a gene: 12. The CDR3 is made up of 17 amino acids. Germline CDR1 is MNHEY and CDR2 is SMNVEV (reference sequence). Here the CDR3 DNA reads TGTGCCAGCAGTTTATCCCTCGGGACAGGATGGTTGGATGGCTACACCTTC. Translation: CASSLSLGTGWLDGYTF.

This clone was recorded once. The rearrangement links TRBV23-1 to TRBJ1-5, with 8 nucleotides matching TRBD1. TRBV23-1 counts as an open reading frame of uncertain function. V was pared by 8 bases and J by 7 bases, with 7 bases of the junction left unmatched. The CDR3 is made up of 13 amino acids. The CDR3 is CASPPGQGQPQHF. CDR3 sequence (DNA): TGCGCCAGCCCGCCCGGACAGGGCCAGCCCCAGCATTTT.

The rearrangement uses TRBV7-2 and TRBJ1-2; no definite D call. CDR3 length: 15 residues. Germline values: CDR1 SGHTA, CDR2 FQGNSA. With 0 bases removed from V and 2 bases from J, the gap between germline ends came to 10 bases. DNA of the CDR3: TGTGCCAGCAGCTTAGCGCAAGATCTAAACTATGGCTACACCTTC. The encoded protein is CASSLAQDLNYGYTF.

This chain connects TRBV30 to TRBJ1-1; no firm D call. The CDR3 has 16 residues. V was shortened by 7 bases and J by 1 base, with 22 bases between the two germline ends. Germline V gene lookup returns CDR1 GTSNPN and CDR2 SVGIG (reference sequence). This chain's CDR3 is CAYRSRKAGENTEAFF. The CDR3 coding sequence is TGTGCCTACCGATCTCGGAAGGCAGGCGAGAACACTGAAGCTTTCTTT.

The chain carries TRBV7-2 and TRBJ2-5, with 12 bases that match TRBD2. The CDR3 length is 15 residues. V shed 5 bases and J 4 bases; nucleotides not matched to a gene: 5. Germline CDR1 and CDR2: SGHTA and FQGNSA. The CDR3 DNA follows: TGTGCCAGCAGCCCAGGGACTAGCGGGCTAGAGACCCAGTACTTC. It is translated as CASSPGTSGLETQYF.

The rearrangement links TRBV19 to TRBJ1-5; TRBD1 is a possible D gene (5 bases). Trimming removed 0 bases from V and 5 bases from J, with 17 bases in between. The length of the CDR3 is 17 residues. From germline, CDR1 is LNHDA and CDR2 SQIVND (reference sequence). CDR3 in DNA: TGTGCCAGTAGTATAGATCAAGGGCAGGGAATTCATCAGCCCCAGCATTTT. Amino acid sequence: CASSIDQGQGIHQPQHF.